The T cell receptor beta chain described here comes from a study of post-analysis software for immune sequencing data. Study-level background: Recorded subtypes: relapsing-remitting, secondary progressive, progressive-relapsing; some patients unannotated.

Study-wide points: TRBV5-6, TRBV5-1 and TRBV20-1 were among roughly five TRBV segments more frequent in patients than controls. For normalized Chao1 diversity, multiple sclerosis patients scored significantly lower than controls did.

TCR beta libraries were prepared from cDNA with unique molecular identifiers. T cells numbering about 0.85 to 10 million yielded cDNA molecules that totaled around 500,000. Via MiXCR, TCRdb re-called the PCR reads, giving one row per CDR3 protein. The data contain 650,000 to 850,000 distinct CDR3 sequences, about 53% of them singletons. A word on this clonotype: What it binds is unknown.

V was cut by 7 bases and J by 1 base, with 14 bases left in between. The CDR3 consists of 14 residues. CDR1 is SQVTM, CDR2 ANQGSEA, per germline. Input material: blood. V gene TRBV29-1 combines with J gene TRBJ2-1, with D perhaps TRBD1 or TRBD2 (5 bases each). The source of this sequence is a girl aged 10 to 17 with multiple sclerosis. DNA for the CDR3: TGCAGCGGTACCGGGACGGGGTCCTACAATGAGCAGTTCTTC. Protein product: CSGTGTGSYNEQFF.